These 23 T cell receptor beta chains came from one sample sequenced in a study of blood T cells in healthy people across ages. A sample-barcoded 5' primer and a J-beta primer mix were used in a second PCR of roughly 7 to 11 cycles. MiXCR was run by TCRdb on the 5' RACE reads, yielding one entry per CDR3 protein. The sample has roughly 1,700,000 distinct CDR3 sequences, roughly 27% seen once. Sequenced: blood. These receptors all stem from a woman aged 25 to 39 in good health.

On this clonotype: A much larger clone is a single base away; this may be a read error. The J gene is TRBJ2-1, the V gene TRBV7-8; 7 bases line up with TRBD1. From germline, CDR1 is SGHVS and CDR2 FQNEAQ. Unmatched junction bases numbered 6, after V lost 6 bases and J lost 10 bases. The CDR3 loop spans 12 amino acids. The CDR3 nucleotides read TGTGCCAGCAGGGAGACAGGGCACGAGCAGTTCTTC. Protein product: CASRETGHEQFF.

The table lists this clonotype with a few counts. The chain recombines TRBV6-1 with TRBJ1-6; 8 bases map to TRBD1. Germline-derived CDR1 and CDR2 are MNHNS and SASEGT. This CDR3 is built from 18 residues. With 8 bases clipped from V and 7 bases from J, the junction kept 19 bases outside the gene matches. This chain's CDR3 is CASHPWAFSGQVNSPLHF. CDR3 bases: TGTGCCAGCCACCCGTGGGCTTTCTCGGGACAGGTCAATTCACCCCTCCACTTT.

Only one count was recorded for this clonotype. One end of the junction fails to match germline, which may point to a read error. The V gene is TRBV5-1, the J gene TRBJ2-5, with TRBD2 identical over 8 bases. Germline V gene data show CDR1 as SGHRS and CDR2 as YFSETQ. CDR3 length equals 17 residues. The CDR3 region is CASSLEGLVGRQETQHF. In DNA form, the CDR3 reads TGCGCCAGCAGCTTGGAGGGACTAGTAGGCCGCCAAGAGACCCAGCACTTC.

This clonotype has a handful of counts. This rearrangement joins TRBV2 to TRBJ2-3; D gene ambiguous. Trimming took off 1 base at V and 4 bases at J, with 9 bases between the two ends. Germline lookup yields CDR1 SNHLY and CDR2 FYNNEI. The CDR3 covers 14 residues. The CDR3 loop reads CASSEVSLADTQYF. CDR3 bases: TGTGCCAGCAGTGAAGTCTCCCTCGCAGATACGCAGTATTTT.

The V and J genes are TRBV6-2 or TRBV6-3 and TRBJ2-1, with unresolved D. V dropped 6 bases and J dropped 7 bases, with 25 bases sitting between them. CDR3 size: 17 residues. The V gene's germline CDR1 is MNHEY and CDR2 SVGEGT. The CDR3 reads CASSQANSRRDRNEQFF. DNA for the CDR3: TGTGCCAGCAGCCAGGCAAATTCGAGGAGAGACCGGAATGAGCAGTTCTTC.

The chain couples TRBV28 to TRBJ2-4; 7 bases match TRBD2. Germline CDR1 and CDR2: MDHEN and SYDVKM. The trim removed 5 bases at V and 8 bases at J, leaving 6 bases unmatched. The CDR3 has 13 residues. The chain's CDR3 is CASSPGGQDIQYF. Written as DNA, the CDR3 is TGTGCCAGCAGTCCGGGGGGTCAGGACATTCAGTACTTC.

CDR3 in DNA: TGTGCCAGCAGTGTCAGGGGTGGAGTACAAGAGACCCAGTACTTC. Translation gives CASSVRGGVQETQYF. V is TRBV12-3 or TRBV12-4 and J is TRBJ2-4; possibly TRBD1 for D (6 bases). The DNA end lines up better with TRBJ2-5; the J call may be wrong. This CDR3 is built from 15 residues.

The sample holds one count of this clonotype. V is TRBV27 and J is TRBJ2-7; no definite D call. Trimming shortened V by 8 bases and J by 0 bases, and 14 bases separated the two germline ends. From germline, CDR1 is MNHEY and CDR2 SMNVEV (reference sequence). The CDR3 is 14 residues long. The CDR3 DNA reads as TGTGCCAGCTGGGGTCAACCTAGCTCCTACGAGCAGTACTTC. This gives the protein CASWGQPSSYEQYF.

This clonotype turned up a few times. This chain connects TRBV12-3 or TRBV12-4 to TRBJ1-1, with D unresolved. Trimming left V 1 base short and J 6 bases short, with 15 bases between. The CDR3 has 15 residues. The CDR3 protein is CASSLVGQNTSEAFF. In nucleotides, the CDR3 is TGTGCCAGCAGTTTAGTCGGGCAGAATACGTCTGAAGCTTTCTTT.

The chain is built from TRBV7-9 and TRBJ1-1; no definite D call. Trimming cost V 3 bases and J 0 bases, with 20 bases left between them. The CDR3 sequence is 18 residues long. Germline loops: CDR1 SEHNR, CDR2 FQNEAQ (reference sequence). In DNA form, the CDR3 reads TGTGCCAGCAGCTTCGTCTATCGGGTGGAAGGGTTGAACACTGAAGCTTTCTTT. This codes for CASSFVYRVEGLNTEAFF.

The chain combines TRBV6-5 with TRBJ2-1, with 12 bases lining up with TRBD2. There are 17 residues in the CDR3. Germline CDR1 and CDR2: MNHEY and SVGAGI. Trimming at V came to 2 bases and at J to 6 bases, leaving 8 bases not matched to a gene. The CDR3 loop is CASSYQGTSGPFNEQFF. CDR3 in DNA: TGTGCCAGCAGTTACCAGGGGACTAGCGGGCCGTTCAATGAGCAGTTCTTC.

This clonotype was observed once. The chain's CDR3 is CASSLGLQGPPYEQYF. The CDR3 region has the DNA TGCGCCAGCAGCTTGGGTTTGCAGGGACCTCCCTACGAGCAGTACTTC. The chain recombines TRBV5-1 with TRBJ2-7; D may be TRBD1 or TRBD2 (5 bases each). V lost 0 bases, J lost 2 bases, and 15 bases lay in between. This CDR3 region has 16 residues. CDR1 is SGHRS and CDR2 is YFSETQ in the germline V gene.

The chain has TRBV9 and TRBJ1-1; D is uncertain. V was trimmed by 4 bases and J by 1 base, leaving 17 bases between them. CDR3 length: 16 residues. In germline, CDR1 is SGDLS, CDR2 YYNGEE. The chain's CDR3 is CASSSHPVAENTEAFF. The CDR3 bases are TGTGCCAGCAGCTCCCATCCTGTGGCAGAGAACACTGAAGCTTTCTTT. The full variable domain, rest sourced from reference TRBV9 and TRBJ1-1, is DSGVTQTPKHLITATGQRVTLRCSPRSGDLSVYWYQQSLDQGLQFLIQYYNGEERAKGNILERFSAQQFPDLHSELNLSSLELGDSALYFCASSSHPVAENTEAFFGQGTRLTVV.

The chain uses TRBV5-1 and TRBJ2-1; 13 bases are shared with TRBD2. The V gene end was trimmed by 0 bases and the J gene end by 10 bases; junction bases not matched to a gene: 4. The germline V gene encodes CDR1 SGHRS and CDR2 YFSETQ. CDR3 length: 15 residues. The CDR3 coding sequence is TGCGCCAGCAGCTTGGCGGGACTAGCGGGGTTCGAGCAGTTCTTC. As protein: CASSLAGLAGFEQFF.

This clonotype occurred a few times. CDR3 protein: CASSLAGATGGRNIQYF. The CDR3 nucleotides read TGTGCCAGCAGTTTAGCGGGAGCGACGGGGGGCAGAAACATTCAGTACTTC. V usage is TRBV12-3 or TRBV12-4 and J usage is TRBJ2-4; tentative D call: TRBD2 (7 bases). V was pared by 0 bases and J by 6 bases, with 18 bases between. The CDR3 loop spans 17 amino acids.

Remarks on this clonotype: A much bigger clone sits one base away, suggesting this may be a read error. The J gene is TRBJ2-3, the V gene TRBV10-3; tentatively, D is TRBD1 (5 bases). The CDR3 is made up of 14 amino acids. Germline-derived CDR1 and CDR2 are ENHRY and SYGVKD. V lost 6 bases and J lost 2, with 12 bases in between. Here the CDR3 DNA reads TGTGCCATCAGCCGACAGAGGACCACAGATACGCAGTATTTT. Translating gives CAISRQRTTDTQYF.

A single count supports this clonotype. V and J are TRBV20-1 and TRBJ1-5; 10 nucleotides line up with TRBD1. Germline trimming cut 5 bases from V and 7 bases from J; bases unmatched to any gene: 8. Germline CDR1 is DFQATT and CDR2 is SNEGSKA (reference sequence). This CDR3 has 14 residues. The CDR3 coding sequence is TGCAGTGCTGTCGACAGGGGGCTAAGGCAGCCCCAGCATTTT. Amino acids: CSAVDRGLRQPQHF.

The J gene is TRBJ2-1, the V gene TRBV5-4, with 7 bases fitting TRBD2. Germline V gene sequence: CDR1 SGHNT, CDR2 YYREEE (reference sequence). V gave up 4 bases and J gave up 3 bases; unmatched junction bases: 7. This CDR3 comprises 15 residues. CDR3 coding DNA: TGTGCCAGCAGCCCGGCGGGAGTCATCTACAATGAGCAGTTCTTC. Protein product: CASSPAGVIYNEQFF.

The CDR3 coding sequence is TGTGCCAGCAGCTCGGGAGGGGGCGACGGAAAACTGTTTTTT. Residues: CASSSGGGDGKLFF. V usage is TRBV7-2 and J usage is TRBJ1-4, with 7 bases fitting TRBD1. The CDR3 is 14 residues long. Germline loops: CDR1 SGHTA, CDR2 FQGNSA. J lost 10 bases, V lost 4 bases, and 9 bases had no gene match.

This clonotype was seen repeatedly, ten times or more. V and J are TRBV27 and TRBJ2-5; TRBD2 aligns across 12 bases. Germline-derived CDR1 and CDR2 are MNHEY and SMNVEV (reference sequence). The V segment lost 0 bases and the J segment 4 bases; nucleotides outside the gene matches: 3. The CDR3 extends over 16 amino acids. The CDR3 coding sequence is TGTGCCAGCAGTTTATCGGCTAGCGGGAGGGTAGAGACCCAGTACTTC. This translates into CASSLSASGRVETQYF.

The chain joins TRBV3-1 to TRBJ2-7; possibly TRBD1 or TRBD2 for D (5 bases each). The CDR3 covers 13 residues. CDR1 is LGHDT and CDR2 is YNNKEL in the germline V gene (reference sequence). V was trimmed by 7 bases and J by 5 bases, leaving 15 bases between them. The CDR3 nucleotides are TGTGCCAGCAAGTCCGGGACCCGGGACGAGCAGTACTTC. Encoded protein: CASKSGTRDEQYF.

This clonotype was observed a few times. One junction end does not reproduce the germline sequence, and a read error may be involved. The rearrangement joins TRBV12-3 or TRBV12-4 to TRBJ2-5; 12 positions match TRBD2. The CDR3 contains 16 residues. CDR3 loop: CVSSLKPSGRGETQYF. CDR3 DNA sequence: TGTGTCAGCAGTTTAAAGCCTAGCGGGAGGGGGGAGACCCAGTACTTC.

This clonotype was counted between two and nine times. The rearrangement uses TRBV7-9 and TRBJ2-7, with 10 bases lining up with TRBD1. CDR1 and CDR2 from the germline V gene are SEHNR and FQNEAQ (reference sequence). CDR3 length: 16 residues. Trimming cost V 5 bases and J 2 bases; bases outside gene matches: 9. CDR3 in DNA: TGTGCCAGCAGCACAAATACCGGGACAGGGGCCTACGAGCAGTACTTC. Translation: CASSTNTGTGAYEQYF.